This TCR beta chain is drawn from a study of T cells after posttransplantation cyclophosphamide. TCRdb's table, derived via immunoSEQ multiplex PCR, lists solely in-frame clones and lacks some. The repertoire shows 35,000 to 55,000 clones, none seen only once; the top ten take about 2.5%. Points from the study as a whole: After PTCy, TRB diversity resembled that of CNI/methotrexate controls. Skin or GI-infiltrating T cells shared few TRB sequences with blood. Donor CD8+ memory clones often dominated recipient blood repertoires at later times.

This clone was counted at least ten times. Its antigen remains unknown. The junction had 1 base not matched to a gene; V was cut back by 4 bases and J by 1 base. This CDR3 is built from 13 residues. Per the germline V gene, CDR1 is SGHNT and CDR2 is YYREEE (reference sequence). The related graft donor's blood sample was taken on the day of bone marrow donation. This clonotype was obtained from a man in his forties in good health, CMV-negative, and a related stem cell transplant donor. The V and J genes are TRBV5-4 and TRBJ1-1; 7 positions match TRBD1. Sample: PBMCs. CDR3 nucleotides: TGTGCCAGCAGCCGGACAGGGAACACTGAAGCTTTCTTT. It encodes CASSRTGNTEAFF.